A selection of T cell receptor beta chains follows, all from one sample in a study of vaccination and CD4 T cells after COVID-19. Their antigen targets remain unknown. TCRdb fed the PCR reads into MiXCR, producing one record per CDR3 protein. The repertoire consists of thousands of distinct CDR3 sequences, with around 73% occurring once and the leading ten covering about 19%. The sample taken for sequencing was CD4+ T cells from blood, cultured in vitro. The receptor set was obtained from a human donor who had recovered from COVID-19. Both conserved end residues are part of each CDR3. The D gene is left open where the match is weak. Clone sizes are given selectively: once, few, many, or a class where the clone is expanded.

.,TRBD1,TRBV15,TRBJ2-7,TGTGCCACCAGCCCCGCGGGGACAGGGACCTACGAGCAGTACTTC,CATSPAGTGTYEQYF
medium-sized,.,TRBV19,TRBJ1-6,TGTGCCAGTAGTATTGGGGCCTATAATTCACCCCTCCACTTT,CASSIGAYNSPLHF
.,TRBD1,TRBV7-2,TRBJ2-5,TGTGCCAGCAGCTTAGGTATCGGGACAGGGGAGGAGCAGACCCAGTACTTC,CASSLGIGTGEEQTQYF
.,TRBD1,TRBV5-6,TRBJ2-7,TGTGCCAGCAGCTTGGGTCGACAGGGGATCTTCTACGAGCAGTACTTC,CASSLGRQGIFYEQYF
once,TRBD1,TRBV27,TRBJ1-2,TGTGCCAGCAGTTTGTCGGACAGGGGGCATTATGGCTACACCTTC,CASSLSDRGHYGYTF
.,TRBD2,TRBV10-3,TRBJ2-3,TGTGCCATCAGTGAGCCGAGGACTAGCGGGAGACCCCCGCGCACAGATACGCAGTATTTT,CAISEPRTSGRPPRTDTQYF
.,.,TRBV7-2,TRBJ1-3,TGTGCCAGCAGCTTAGCCCTTGGAAACACCATATATTTT,CASSLALGNTIYF
.,.,TRBV20-1,TRBJ1-2,TGCAGTGCCCCGACAGGCCGGGGCTATGGCTACACCTTC,CSAPTGRGYGYTF
.,.,TRBV6-1,TRBJ1-1,TGTGCCAGCAGCCGAGGACAGTTCGAAGCTTTCTTT,CASSRGQFEAFF
few,.,TRBV11-1,TRBJ1-2,TGTGCCAGCAGCCTTAAAGGGCCCAACTATGGCTACACCTTC,CASSLKGPNYGYTF
.,.,TRBV19,TRBJ1-1,TGTGCCAGTAGTATGGGGAGGGGGAGCACTGAAGCTTTCTTT,CASSMGRGSTEAFF
few,.,TRBV20-1,TRBJ1-1,TGCAGTGCTAGAGAGGGAACACTCATGAACACTGAAGCTTTCTTT,CSAREGTLMNTEAFF
.,.,TRBV12-3/TRBV12-4,TRBJ1-1,TGTGCCAGCAGTAAAGCAGGGAGGGGAGGTAAGACTGAAGCTTTCTTT,CASSKAGRGGKTEAFF
.,.,TRBV6-1,TRBJ1-5,TGTGCCAGCAGTGTGGAGGCAATGAGGGGCCAGCCCCAGCATTTT,CASSVEAMRGQPQHF
.,TRBD1,TRBV6-2/TRBV6-3,TRBJ2-6,TGTGCCAGCAGTCACTTCCGGGACAGGGCGTATGGGGCCAACGTCCTGACTTTC,CASSHFRDRAYGANVLTF
.,.,TRBV12-5,TRBJ2-3,TGTGCTAGTGGTTCTACGACAGATACGCAGTATTTT,CASGSTTDTQYF
.,.,TRBV20-1,TRBJ2-1,TGCAGTGCTAGAGGCCGGGGGAAGAGCTCCTACAATGAGCAGTTCTTC,CSARGRGKSSYNEQFF
.,.,TRBV2,TRBJ1-5,TGTGCCAGCAATGTTGGGGTGAATCAGCCCCAGCATTTT,CASNVGVNQPQHF
.,.,TRBV7-9,TRBJ2-7,TGTGCCAGCAGACAGTACGAACAGGGAGCCCAGTACTTC,CASRQYEQGAQYF
large,.,TRBV6-1,TRBJ1-2,TGTGCCAGCAGTGCCTCTCCCGGGAACCTCTATGGCTACACCTTC,CASSASPGNLYGYTF
once,.,TRBV20-1,TRBJ1-2,TGCAGTGCTAGAGATCCAATATCCGTCCTCTACACCTTC,CSARDPISVLYTF
.,.,TRBV7-9,TRBJ2-2,TGTGCCAGCAGCCCACGGAACACCGGGGAGCTGTTTTTT,CASSPRNTGELFF
.,.,TRBV7-8,TRBJ2-7,TGTGCCAGCAGCTTACATCAGGGCTCCTACGAGCAGTACTTC,CASSLHQGSYEQYF
.,TRBD1,TRBV18,TRBJ2-2,TGTGCCAGCTCATCTCGACAGGGTTATTGGGAGCTGTTTTTT,CASSSRQGYWELFF
.,TRBD2,TRBV4-3,TRBJ2-7,TGCGCCAGCAGCCAAGATCAAACGGGGGGACCTCGAGAGCAGTACTTC,CASSQDQTGGPREQYF
once,TRBD1,TRBV7-9,TRBJ1-1,TGTGCCAGCAGCTTTAGGACAGGGGATGAAGCTTTCTTT,CASSFRTGDEAFF
.,.,TRBV7-9,TRBJ1-2,TGTGCCAGCAGCTTAGAGTCGCGGGGTCAAGGCTACACCTTC,CASSLESRGQGYTF
.,.,TRBV28,TRBJ2-2,TGTGCCAGCAGTTTCCGCAGGGGAGGGACCGGGGAGCTGTTTTTT,CASSFRRGGTGELFF
.,.,TRBV2,TRBJ1-2,TGTGCCAGCAGTGGGGGTAGGGAGAACTATGGCTACACCTTC,CASSGGRENYGYTF
large,TRBD1,TRBV11-2,TRBJ1-2,TGTGCCAGCAGCTTCCGGGACAGGGGCCAGGGAGGCTACACCTTC,CASSFRDRGQGGYTF
.,TRBD1,TRBV27,TRBJ1-6,TGTGCCAGCAGTAGAGCCTGGGACAGGGGGCCCTTCCTAGCCCTCCACTTT,CASSRAWDRGPFLALHF
.,.,TRBV2,TRBJ1-6,TGTGCCAGCAGCTTGTCCTTGTCCGGTAGTTCACCCCTCCACTTT,CASSLSLSGSSPLHF
.,.,TRBV12-3/TRBV12-4,TRBJ2-1,TGTGCCAGCAGCCTGCGGGGTAGCTCCTACAATGAGCAGTTCTTC,CASSLRGSSYNEQFF
.,.,TRBV20-1,TRBJ1-2,TGCAGTGCTAGAGTTATACGAGGGACGGAACTTTATGGCTACACCTTC,CSARVIRGTELYGYTF
.,.,TRBV19,TRBJ1-2,TGTGCCACTAGTTCTCCGGACGGAAGCTATGGCTACACCTTC,CATSSPDGSYGYTF
.,.,TRBV7-2,TRBJ1-2,TGTGCCAGCAGCTCCGGGAACAGGGTCTATGGCTACACCTTC,CASSSGNRVYGYTF
.,TRBD1,TRBV20-1,TRBJ2-3,TGCAGTGGGAGGGACAGGGGGGCAGATACGCAGTATTTT,CSGRDRGADTQYF
.,TRBD1,TRBV29-1,TRBJ2-3,TGCAGCGTCTTACCGCTGACAGGGGGACGCACAGATACGCAGTATTTT,CSVLPLTGGRTDTQYF
.,.,TRBV27,TRBJ1-1,TGTGCCAGCAGTTTAACGGGAATGAACACTGAAGCTTTCTTT,CASSLTGMNTEAFF
large,.,TRBV12-3/TRBV12-4,TRBJ1-6,TGTGCCAGCAGTTTGGATGAGGAATCACCCCTCCACTTT,CASSLDEESPLHF
.,.,TRBV21-1,TRBJ1-2,TGTGCCAGCAGAGACAGGGGCAACTATGGCTACACCTTC,CASRDRGNYGYTF
few,.,TRBV6-2/TRBV6-3,TRBJ1-5,TGTGCCAGCAGTTACAGAGCGGTTCGTCAGCCCCAGCATTTT,CASSYRAVRQPQHF
.,TRBD1,TRBV20-1,TRBJ2-3,TGCAGTGCCCTAAGGACAGGGGCGCACCTTACGCAGTATTTT,CSALRTGAHLTQYF
once,TRBD1,TRBV20-1,TRBJ1-4,TGCAGTGCTGAGACAGGGGTTGGTGAAAAACTGTTTTTT,CSAETGVGEKLFF
few,.,TRBV5-4,TRBJ1-5,TGTGCCAGCAGCTTGGGTGGCAATAGCAATCAGCCCCAGCATTTT,CASSLGGNSNQPQHF
.,.,TRBV19,TRBJ1-6,TGTGCCAGTAGTATCAAGGACTATAATTCACCCCTCCACTTT,CASSIKDYNSPLHF
.,TRBD2,TRBV7-9,TRBJ2-7,TGTGCCAGCAGCTTGACTGGGGGGGGCGAGCAGTACTTC,CASSLTGGGEQYF
.,.,TRBV20-1,TRBJ1-6,TGCAGTGCTCGCGGTGGCGCGGGATATGATTCACCCCTCCACTTT,CSARGGAGYDSPLHF
.,TRBD1,TRBV2,TRBJ1-1,TGTGCCAGCAAGGGACAGATGAACACTGAAGCTTTCTTT,CASKGQMNTEAFF
.,.,TRBV12-3/TRBV12-4,TRBJ2-2,TGTGCCAGCCGGCGTCAAGACACCGGGGAGCTGTTTTTT,CASRRQDTGELFF
few,.,TRBV12-3/TRBV12-4,TRBJ1-2,TGTGCCAGCAGTCGGAGGGAAGGGGAGGGAAACTATGGCTACACCTTC,CASSRREGEGNYGYTF
.,.,TRBV6-5,TRBJ1-1,TGTGCCAGCAGTTACTCTTACCTGAACACTGAAGCTTTCTTT,CASSYSYLNTEAFF
.,.,TRBV6-5,TRBJ2-7,TGTGCCAGCAGTTACTCCGGGACGGTGTCCTACGAGCAGTACTTC,CASSYSGTVSYEQYF
.,.,TRBV7-2,TRBJ1-6,TGTGCCAGCAGCCCCGGGAGGGTTAATTCACCCCTCCACTTT,CASSPGRVNSPLHF
.,.,TRBV4-1,TRBJ1-5,TGCGCCAGCAGCCAAGAAATTGGATTGTCTTGGCCCCAGCATTTT,CASSQEIGLSWPQHF
once,.,TRBV2,TRBJ1-5,TGTGCCAGCAGTGAACAGGGGTTCAATCAGCCCCAGCATTTT,CASSEQGFNQPQHF
.,TRBD2,TRBV7-2,TRBJ2-3,TGTGCCAGCAGCCAACTAGCGGGCCCCACAGATACGCAGTATTTT,CASSQLAGPTDTQYF
.,.,TRBV20-1,TRBJ1-2,TGCAGTGCCGATCCTGGGACGGCGACCCTCTATGGCTACACCTTC,CSADPGTATLYGYTF
.,.,TRBV25-1,TRBJ1-2,TGTGCCAGCAGTAACTCCCATGGGCCTACGAACTATGGCTACACCTTC,CASSNSHGPTNYGYTF